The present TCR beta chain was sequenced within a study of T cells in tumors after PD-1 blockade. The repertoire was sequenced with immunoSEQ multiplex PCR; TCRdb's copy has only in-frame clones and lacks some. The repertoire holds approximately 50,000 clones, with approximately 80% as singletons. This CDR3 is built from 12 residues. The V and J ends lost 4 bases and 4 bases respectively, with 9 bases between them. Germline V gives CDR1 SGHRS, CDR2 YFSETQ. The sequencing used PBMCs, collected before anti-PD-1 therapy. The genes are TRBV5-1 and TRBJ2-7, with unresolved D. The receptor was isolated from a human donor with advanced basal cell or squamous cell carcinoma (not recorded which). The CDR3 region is CASSAEGYEQYF. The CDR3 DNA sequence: TGCGCCAGCAGCGCGGAAGGGTACGAGCAGTACTTC.